This TCR beta chain was recorded in a study of blood T cell repertoires in COVID-19. For the study at large: Some COVID-19 samples were acute and others convalescent; all came from the United States, Italy and Spain. The analysed material was cDNA or gDNA that came from T cells, B-cell-depleted T cells, or PBMCs.

In the authors' workflow: Counts of nucleated cells, estimated from reference gene primer amplification, were obtained. Some clones are missing from TCRdb's copy, which holds only in-frame ones; the method was immunoSEQ multiplex PCR. V, J and clone size reflect that table, while D and trimming were determined from the DNA. The sample lists 75,000 or so clones; 82% were seen once. J was trimmed by 6 bases and V by 5 bases; bases with no gene match: 15. The germline CDR1 and CDR2 sequences are ENHRY and SYGVKD. The length of the CDR3 is 16 residues. The table lists this clone with a few counts. The V gene is TRBV10-3, the J gene TRBJ1-2; 7 nucleotides match TRBD1. What was sequenced was peripheral blood. The sequence was collected from a man in his 60s with acute or convalescent COVID-19. Here the CDR3 reads CAISSTGKRVYDGYTF. The CDR3 DNA sequence: TGTGCCATCAGTTCGACAGGGAAACGGGTGTATGATGGCTACACCTTC.